The 11 T cell receptor beta chains reported below all come from one sample, sequenced in a study of beta chain features in type 1 diabetes. Expressed TCRB transcripts were sequenced because the entire RNA isolate underwent reverse transcription. Using immunoSEQ multiplex PCR, the repertoire was profiled, and TCRdb retains in-frame clones only, with some absent. This sample has a few hundred thousand clones, with about 11% found just once. Their antigens remain unidentified. Study-wide points: The study found moderately but significantly shorter TCRB CDR3s in all four CD4+ subsets of Type 1 diabetes patients.

Sequenced material: naive CD4+ T cells from blood. These receptors were taken from a man aged 25-45 years with type 1 diabetes.

J is TRBJ2-3 and V is TRBV7-2; possible D gene TRBD2, 5 bases. Germline CDR1 is SGHTA and CDR2 is FQGNSA. V lost 1 base and J 2 bases, leaving 7 bases between the germline ends. This CDR3 has 14 amino acids. The CDR3 region is CASSLDGNTDTQYF. The CDR3 DNA follows: TGTGCCAGCAGCTTAGACGGGAACACAGATACGCAGTATTTT.

The V and J genes are TRBV2 and TRBJ2-7; no reliable D call. This CDR3 spans 11 amino acids. Germline V gene lookup returns CDR1 SNHLY and CDR2 FYNNEI. The V and J ends lost 8 bases and 0 bases respectively, with 5 bases between them. This CDR3 is CASSSSYEQYF. The CDR3, as DNA: TGTGCCAGCTCGAGCTCCTACGAGCAGTACTTC.

The gene calls are TRBV11-3 and TRBJ2-2; weak D call: TRBD2 (6 bases). Germline V CDR1 and CDR2: SGHNT, YENEEA. Trimming took off 6 bases at V and 3 bases at J, with 23 bases between the two ends. The CDR3 runs 18 residues. The CDR3 here is CASRFSGPGGLYTGELFF. The CDR3 nucleotides read TGTGCCAGCAGATTCTCGGGGCCCGGAGGGTTGTACACCGGGGAGCTGTTTTTT.

This clone came up a few times. The chain uses TRBV7-2 and TRBJ1-1; 8 bases line up with TRBD1. The CDR3 consists of 14 residues. Trimming at V came to 5 bases and at J to 6 bases, leaving 8 bases not matched to a gene. The germline gives CDR1 SGHTA, CDR2 FQGNSA. Here the CDR3 reads CASSIYRGSAEAFF. CDR3 DNA sequence: TGTGCCAGCAGCATATACAGGGGGTCGGCTGAAGCTTTCTTT.

CDR3: CASSLASRYQETQYF. The CDR3 DNA is TGTGCCAGCAGCTTAGCGTCCAGGTACCAAGAGACCCAGTACTTC. The chain employs TRBV7-9 and TRBJ2-5; D is undetermined. Germline V gives CDR1 SEHNR, CDR2 FQNEAQ (reference sequence). With 0 bases removed from V and 0 bases from J, the gap between germline ends came to 8 bases. This CDR3 has 15 amino acids.

The table lists this clone with a few counts. The rearrangement uses TRBV28 and TRBJ1-1, with D hard to call. The germline V gene has CDR1 MDHEN and CDR2 SYDVKM. Trimming took 6 bases from V and 9 from J, leaving 14 bases between them. The CDR3 runs 12 residues. As DNA, the CDR3 is TGTGCCAGCAGGGGTGAGGGTAGGAAAGCTTTCTTT. Translation: CASRGEGRKAFF.

The rearrangement joins TRBV27 to TRBJ1-5, with 9 bases identical to TRBD1. V was clipped by 4 bases and J by 4 bases; unmatched bases: 5. CDR1 MNHEY and CDR2 SMNVEV come from the germline V gene (reference sequence). This CDR3 region has 15 residues. CDR3 in amino acids: CASSSPGTGNQPQHF. The CDR3 DNA is TGTGCCAGCAGTTCCCCCGGGACAGGGAATCAGCCCCAGCATTTT.

The chain has TRBV5-4 and TRBJ2-3; tentatively, D is TRBD1 (6 bases). Looked up from germline, CDR1 is SGHNT and CDR2 is YYREEE (reference sequence). CDR3 length equals 16 residues. Deletions cut 0 bases from V and 4 bases from J, with 15 bases between. The CDR3 nucleotides are TGTGCCAGCAGCTTGGACTCCCCCAACAGGGCAGATACGCAGTATTTT. Residues: CASSLDSPNRADTQYF.

The genes are TRBV18 and TRBJ2-1; 8 bases map to TRBD1. This CDR3 contains 15 residues. The germline CDR1 and CDR2 sequences are KGHSH and LQKENI. The V gene end was trimmed by 3 bases and the J gene end by 4 bases; junction bases not matched to a gene: 5. The CDR3 region has the DNA TGTGCCAGCTCACCGGAGGGACAGGAATACAATGAGCAGTTCTTC. As protein: CASSPEGQEYNEQFF.

This chain joins TRBV7-2 and TRBJ2-3; 12 positions match TRBD2. J was trimmed by 0 bases and V by 5 bases; bases with no gene match: 12. The CDR3 contains 19 residues. The V gene's germline CDR1 is SGHTA and CDR2 FQGNSA. The CDR3 reads CASSLPSGGALLSTDTQYF. The DNA for the CDR3 is TGTGCCAGCAGCCTTCCTAGCGGGGGGGCCTTGTTAAGCACAGATACGCAGTATTTT.

This clone was seen only a few times. J is TRBJ1-2 and V is TRBV29-1; possible D gene TRBD1, 5 bases. The germline V gene has CDR1 SQVTM and CDR2 ANQGSEA. The CDR3 has 13 amino acids. Trimming removed 4 bases at V and 1 base at J, with 10 bases between. The CDR3 bases are TGCAGCGTTGGAGACAGTCTTAACTATGGCTACACCTTC. Its protein is CSVGDSLNYGYTF.